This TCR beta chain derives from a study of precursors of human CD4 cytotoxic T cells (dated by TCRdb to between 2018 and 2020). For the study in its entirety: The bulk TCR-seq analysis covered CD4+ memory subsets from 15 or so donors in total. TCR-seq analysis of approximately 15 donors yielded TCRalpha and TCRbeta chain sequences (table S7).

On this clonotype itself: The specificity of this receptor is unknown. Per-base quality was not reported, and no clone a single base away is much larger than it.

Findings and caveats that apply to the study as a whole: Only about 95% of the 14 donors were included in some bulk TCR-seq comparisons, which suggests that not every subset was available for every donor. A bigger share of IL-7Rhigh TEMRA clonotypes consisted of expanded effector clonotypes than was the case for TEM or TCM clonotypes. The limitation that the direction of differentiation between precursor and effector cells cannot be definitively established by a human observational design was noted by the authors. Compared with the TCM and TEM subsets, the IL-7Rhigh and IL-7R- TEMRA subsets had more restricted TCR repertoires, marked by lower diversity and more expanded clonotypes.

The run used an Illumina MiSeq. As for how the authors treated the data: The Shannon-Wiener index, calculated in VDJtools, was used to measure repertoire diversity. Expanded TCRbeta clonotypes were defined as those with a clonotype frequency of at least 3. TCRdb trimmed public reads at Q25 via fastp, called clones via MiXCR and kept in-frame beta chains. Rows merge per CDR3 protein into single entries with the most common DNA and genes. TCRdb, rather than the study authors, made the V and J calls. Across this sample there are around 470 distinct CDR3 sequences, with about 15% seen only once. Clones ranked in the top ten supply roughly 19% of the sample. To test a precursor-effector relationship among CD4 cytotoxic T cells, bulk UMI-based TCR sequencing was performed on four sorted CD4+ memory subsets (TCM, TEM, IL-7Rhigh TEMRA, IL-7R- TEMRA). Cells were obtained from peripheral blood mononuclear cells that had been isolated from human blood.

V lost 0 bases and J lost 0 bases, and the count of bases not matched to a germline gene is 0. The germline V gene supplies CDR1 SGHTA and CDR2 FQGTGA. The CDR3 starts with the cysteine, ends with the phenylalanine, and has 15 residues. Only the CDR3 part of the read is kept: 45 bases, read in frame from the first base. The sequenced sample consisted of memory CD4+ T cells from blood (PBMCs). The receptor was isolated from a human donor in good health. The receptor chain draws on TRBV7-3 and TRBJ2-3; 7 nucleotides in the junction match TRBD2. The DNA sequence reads TGTGCCAGCAGCTTAACTAGCGGGAGCACAGATACGCAGTATTTT. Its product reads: CASSLTSGSTDTQYF.